These 2 T cell receptor beta chains share one sample of origin, sequenced in a study of T cells after yellow fever vaccination. TCRdb re-derived calls from the 5' RACE reads in MiXCR, one entry per CDR3 protein. The table records 300,000 to 400,000 distinct CDR3 sequences, 8% to 10% of them present only once. This specimen consisted of PBMCs, obtained on the day of the first yellow fever vaccination. The receptors were sampled from a man aged 18 to 30 who received the YFV17D yellow fever vaccine.

The V gene is TRBV5-4, the J gene TRBJ1-1, with 7 bases fitting TRBD1. The CDR3 consists of 17 residues. The germline V gene has CDR1 SGHNT and CDR2 YYREEE (reference sequence). After removal of 4 bases from V and 4 bases from J, the junction contained 16 bases not matched to a gene. The CDR3 sequence: CASSLGLGGGYGTEAFF. CDR3 sequence (DNA): TGTGCCAGCAGCCTAGGTCTGGGAGGGGGCTATGGCACTGAAGCTTTCTTT.

This clonotype was recorded at least ten times. V gene TRBV20-1 combines with J gene TRBJ1-1; possible D gene TRBD1, 6 bases. V gave up 0 bases and J gave up 1 base, with 18 bases separating them. This CDR3 contains 17 residues. The germline CDR1 and CDR2 sequences are DFQATT and SNEGSKA (reference sequence). CDR3 in DNA: TGCAGTGCTAGAGATCTCCAGGGGCCGGAATGGAACACTGAAGCTTTCTTT. It is translated as CSARDLQGPEWNTEAFF.